This T cell receptor beta chain was captured by sequencing in a study of cytomegalovirus exposure and HLA in healthy donors. Study findings and constraints: Among TCR beta chains, those listed as cytomegalovirus-associated numbered over 150. Most sequenced TCRs were rare (though some public TCRs occurred in many donors).

Generated by immunoSEQ multiplex PCR, the TCRdb table keeps only in-frame clones and is missing some. The data show about 140,000 clones, 94% seen once. Germline CDR1 and CDR2: SNHLY and FYNNEI. The J segment lost 3 bases and the V segment lost 0 bases, leaving 5 bases of the junction unmatched. This CDR3 has 16 amino acids. About this clone itself: The target antigen is unknown.

Sequencing was carried out using PBMCs. This receptor was taken from a man younger than 35 in good health and CMV-seropositive. This rearrangement joins TRBV2 to TRBJ2-3; 8 bases agree with TRBD1. The CDR3 sequence is CASSEAGTGRTDTQYF. As DNA, the CDR3 is TGTGCCAGCAGTGAAGCTGGGACAGGAAGAACAGATACGCAGTATTTT.